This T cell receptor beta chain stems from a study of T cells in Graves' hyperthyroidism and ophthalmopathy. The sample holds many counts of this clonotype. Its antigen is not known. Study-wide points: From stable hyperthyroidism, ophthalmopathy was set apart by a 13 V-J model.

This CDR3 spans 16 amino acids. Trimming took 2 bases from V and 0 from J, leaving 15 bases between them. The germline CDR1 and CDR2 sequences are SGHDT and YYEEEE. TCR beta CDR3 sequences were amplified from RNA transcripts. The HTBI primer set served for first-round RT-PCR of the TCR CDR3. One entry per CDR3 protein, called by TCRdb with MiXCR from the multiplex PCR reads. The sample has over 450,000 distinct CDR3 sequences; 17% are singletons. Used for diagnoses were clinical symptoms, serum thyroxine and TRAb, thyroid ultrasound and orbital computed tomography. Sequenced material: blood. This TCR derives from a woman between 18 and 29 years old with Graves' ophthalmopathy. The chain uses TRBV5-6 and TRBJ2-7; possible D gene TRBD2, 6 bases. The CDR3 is CASSFRTRDRSYEQYF. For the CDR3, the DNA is TGTGCCAGCAGCTTTCGTACGCGGGATCGCTCCTACGAGCAGTACTTC.